In this sample, the clone carrying this TCR beta chain turned up a few times. The data derive from a study of blood T cells in healthy people across ages. PCR was performed a second time for about 7 to 11 cycles using a sample-barcoded 5' primer and a J-beta primer mix. Each cDNA molecule carried a tag from a template-switch adaptor that contained 12 random nucleotides. In TCRdb, the 5' RACE reads were re-called with MiXCR into one record per CDR3 protein. This table holds 760,000 or so distinct CDR3 sequences, around 25% found once. The sample was also linked to a second study, of T cells of mothers and their children.

Source material: blood. This TCR derives from a boy aged 5-17 years in good health.

CDR3 coding DNA: TGTGCCAGCAGTTACTCGGCCGGGACCCAGTACTTC. Amino acids: CASSYSAGTQYF. This chain joins TRBV6-2 or TRBV6-3 and TRBJ2-5; D is undetermined. Germline loops: CDR1 MNHEY, CDR2 SVGEGT. The length of the CDR3 is 12 residues. V lost 0 bases and J 7 bases, leaving 6 bases between the germline ends.